The text below deals with one T cell receptor beta chain. The length of the CDR3 is 15 residues. With V trimmed by 4 bases and J by 1 base, 5 bases remained unmatched. The germline V gene encodes CDR1 SGHNT and CDR2 YYREEE (reference sequence). The entry originates in a study of T cell changes during pregnancy in multiple sclerosis. Sequenced by immunoSEQ multiplex PCR; TCRdb stores in-frame clones only, minus some. Of 71,000 or so clones detected, roughly nine tenths appear once; the ten largest clones hold 1% to 1.5%. The J gene is TRBJ1-2, the V gene TRBV5-4, with 9 bases fitting TRBD1. The origin of this receptor is a female donor with multiple sclerosis, enrolled in a pregnancy study. The material was peripheral blood, obtained in the third trimester of pregnancy. For the CDR3, the DNA is TGTGCCAGCAGCGGGCGACAGGGGGATAACTATGGCTACACCTTC. Its translation is CASSGRQGDNYGYTF.